The 28 T cell receptor beta chains below all came from one sample that was sequenced in a study of T cell responses to AZD1222 COVID-19 vaccine. Some clones are missing from TCRdb's copy, which holds only in-frame ones; the method was immunoSEQ multiplex PCR. The data contain under 150,000 clones, around 94% of them singletons. Sequenced here: peripheral blood, sampled on day 0 of AZD1222 vaccination. Receptors were obtained from an adult in good health.

This rearrangement joins TRBV19 to TRBJ2-7; possibly TRBD1 for D (7 bases). Germline CDR1 and CDR2: LNHDA and SQIVND (reference sequence). Between the trimmed V and J ends, which lost 2 bases and 5 bases, there was a span of 19 bases. This CDR3 spans 16 amino acids. The DNA of the CDR3 is TGTGCCAGTAGTATACAGGGGGGATACCCTGGAGACGAGCAGTACTTC. Translated, it gives CASSIQGGYPGDEQYF.

The V call is TRBV3-1 (or the pseudogene TRBV3-2), the J call TRBJ2-7; D gene uncertain. CDR1 and CDR2 (germline): LGHDT, YNNKEL (reference sequence). The CDR3 loop spans 14 amino acids. V was trimmed by 4 bases and J by 3 bases, leaving 13 bases between them. The CDR3 DNA sequence: TGTGCCAGCAGCCTCGATAGTGTCCTCTACGAGCAGTACTTC. This sequence encodes CASSLDSVLYEQYF.

CDR3 sequence (DNA): TGCGCCAGCAGCAAGGGACTAGCGGGATCAACCGGCGAGCAGTACTTC. It codes for CASSKGLAGSTGEQYF. The chain links TRBV5-1 to TRBJ2-7; 13 positions agree with TRBD2. CDR3 length: 16 amino acids. V dropped 4 bases and J dropped 6; count of bases not matched to a gene: 10. From germline, CDR1 is SGHRS and CDR2 YFSETQ.

The genes are TRBV7-9 and TRBJ1-3; unclear D gene. This CDR3 region has 15 residues. Germline CDR1 SEHNR, CDR2 FQNEAQ (reference sequence). Between the trimmed V and J ends, which lost 4 bases and 0 bases, there was a span of 10 bases. The CDR3 loop reads CASSWHTISGNTIYF. Here the CDR3 DNA reads TGTGCCAGCAGCTGGCACACGATCTCTGGAAACACCATATATTTT.

This clone occurred once. Other DNA sequences in the same sample also yield this CDR3. V and J are TRBV12-3 or TRBV12-4 and TRBJ2-2; D is unclear. The CDR3 sequence is 12 residues long. V was trimmed by 3 bases and J by 5 bases, leaving 4 bases between them. CDR3 protein: CASSLGTGELFF. The CDR3 DNA follows: TGTGCCAGCAGTTTGGGGACCGGGGAGCTGTTTTTT.

This sequence joins TRBV28 and TRBJ2-1, with 9 bases that match TRBD2. The CDR3 runs to 14 residues. Germline CDR1 and CDR2: MDHEN and SYDVKM. The V segment lost 5 bases and the J segment 4 bases; nucleotides outside the gene matches: 3. The CDR3 is CASSLSGSYNEQFF. DNA of the CDR3: TGTGCCAGCAGTCTTAGCGGGAGTTACAATGAGCAGTTCTTC.

The rearrangement uses TRBV4-1 and TRBJ1-5, with 8 bases that match TRBD1. The ends lost 0 bases at V and 3 bases at J; junction bases unmatched: 7. The CDR3 runs to 17 residues. Per germline, CDR1 MGHRA and CDR2 YSYEKL. CDR3 bases: TGCGCCAGCAGCCAAGACGACAGGGGCCCTATCAATCAGCCCCAGCATTTT. Amino acids: CASSQDDRGPINQPQHF.

The chain couples TRBV6-5 to TRBJ2-7, with 10 bases lining up with TRBD1. In germline, CDR1 is MNHEY, CDR2 SVGAGI. The V and J ends lost 6 bases and 2 bases, in that order; junction bases with no gene match: 7. The CDR3 loop spans 15 amino acids. The CDR3 DNA reads as TGTGCCAGCAGCAACACGGGACAGGGGACCTACGAGCAGTACTTC. Its translation is CASSNTGQGTYEQYF.

The CDR3 is CANDREAFF. For the CDR3, the DNA is TGTGCCAACGACAGGGAAGCTTTCTTT. The V call is TRBV2, the J call TRBJ1-1; D possibly corresponds to TRBD1 (6 bases). CDR1 and CDR2 from the germline V gene are SNHLY and FYNNEI. The CDR3 is 9 amino acids. V was cut by 10 bases and J by 8 bases, with 8 bases left in between.

J is TRBJ1-3 and V is TRBV2; the D gene is possibly TRBD1 (5 bases). V dropped 6 bases and J dropped 0 bases, with 6 bases sitting between them. This CDR3 contains 13 residues. Germline V lookup: CDR1 SNHLY, CDR2 FYNNEI. The CDR3 coding sequence is TGTGCCAGCAGGGACAACTCTGGAAACACCATATATTTT. This gives the protein CASRDNSGNTIYF.

This sequence joins TRBV10-3 and TRBJ1-3; no clear D gene. The length of the CDR3 is 14 residues. Germline V gene sequence: CDR1 ENHRY, CDR2 SYGVKD. Trimming pared 4 bases from V and 0 bases from J, leaving 7 bases between. The CDR3 bases are TGTGCCATCAGTGCGGATGTCTCTGGAAACACCATATATTTT. It yields the protein CAISADVSGNTIYF.

This clone is a singleton in its sample. This chain connects TRBV7-9 to TRBJ2-2; D is perhaps TRBD2 (6 bases). CDR3 length: 14 amino acids. Germline assignment: CDR1 SEHNR and CDR2 FQNEAQ (reference sequence). The CDR3 here is CAIKTGESTGELFF. The CDR3 region has the DNA TGTGCAATCAAAACGGGGGAGAGCACCGGGGAGCTGTTTTTT.

This chain's CDR3 is CASSKGHAYEQYF. In nucleotides, the CDR3 is TGTGCCAGCAGTAAGGGACATGCTTACGAGCAGTACTTC. The chain employs TRBV27 and TRBJ2-7, with D perhaps matching TRBD1 (6 bases). The germline V gene encodes CDR1 MNHEY and CDR2 SMNVEV (reference sequence). The CDR3 contains 13 residues. V shed 5 bases and J shed 4 bases, with 12 bases lying between them.

The J gene is TRBJ2-7, the V gene TRBV2; D not certain. With 7 bases removed from V and 3 bases from J, the gap between germline ends came to 7 bases. Germline V CDR1 and CDR2: SNHLY, FYNNEI. The CDR3 sequence is 11 residues long. The CDR3 is CASNDGYEQYF. CDR3 DNA sequence: TGTGCCAGCAACGACGGCTACGAGCAGTACTTC.

The CDR3: CASSLQENTEAFF. DNA for the CDR3: TGTGCCAGCAGCTTACAGGAAAACACTGAAGCTTTCTTT. This chain uses TRBV11-1 with TRBJ1-1; unclear D gene. Germline CDR1 reads SGHAT; CDR2 reads FQDESV (reference sequence). This CDR3 region has 13 residues. V was shortened by 2 bases and J by 2 bases, with 6 bases between the two germline ends.

This clone was seen more than once but under ten times. The chain employs TRBV4-1 and TRBJ1-5; D gene unclear. Germline assignment: CDR1 MGHRA and CDR2 YSYEKL. V shed 4 bases and J shed 4 bases, with 17 bases lying between them. The CDR3 loop spans 16 amino acids. The CDR3 nucleotides read TGCGCCAGCAGCCCCAAAGGGTCGTTCCTTAATCAGCCCCAGCATTTT. It translates to CASSPKGSFLNQPQHF.

The chain uses TRBV7-2 and TRBJ2-1; tentatively, D is TRBD1 (6 bases). V gave up 4 bases and J gave up 9 bases, with 7 bases separating them. Per the germline V gene, CDR1 is SGHTA and CDR2 is FQGNSA. The CDR3 runs to 11 residues. The CDR3: CASSSRGEQFF. The CDR3 coding sequence is TGTGCCAGCAGCTCCAGGGGTGAGCAGTTCTTC.

This clone was recorded only once. The chain has TRBV6-1 and TRBJ1-6, with 7 bases matching TRBD1. With 2 bases clipped from V and 9 bases from J, the junction kept 7 bases outside the gene matches. In germline, CDR1 is MNHNS, CDR2 SASEGT. The length of the CDR3 is 15 residues. Written as DNA, the CDR3 is TGTGCCAGCAGTGAAAGTGGGGGACAGCCTTCACCCCTCCACTTT. The encoded protein is CASSESGGQPSPLHF.

This chain joins TRBV29-1 and TRBJ2-2, with no clear D. V dropped 7 bases and J dropped 0 bases, with 12 bases sitting between them. CDR1 and CDR2 from the germline V gene are SQVTM and ANQGSEA. CDR3 length: 14 amino acids. The CDR3 protein is CSATNLPNTGELFF. CDR3 in DNA: TGCAGCGCTACTAATTTGCCGAACACCGGGGAGCTGTTTTTT.

The rearrangement links TRBV4-2 to TRBJ2-7; D gene unclear. V was shortened by 4 bases and J by 2 bases, with 6 bases between the two germline ends. This CDR3 contains 12 residues. Germline V gives CDR1 LGHNA, CDR2 YNFKEQ. The CDR3 nucleotides read TGTGCCAGCAGCCGCCCGACCTACGAGCAGTACTTC. Its protein product is CASSRPTYEQYF.

This chain connects TRBV6-1 to TRBJ2-7; 16 bases are a match to TRBD2. The V and J ends lost 2 bases and 2 bases, in that order; junction bases with no gene match: 12. This CDR3 contains 20 residues. Germline V gives CDR1 MNHNS, CDR2 SASEGT. For the CDR3, the DNA is TGTGCCAGCAGTGAATTGGGGACGGGACTAGCGGGAGGGCCCCCCTACGAGCAGTACTTC. This codes for CASSELGTGLAGGPPYEQYF.

This rearrangement joins TRBV5-5 to TRBJ1-3; D is ambiguous. This CDR3 has 15 amino acids. Trimming took 2 bases from V and 0 from J, leaving 9 bases between them. From germline, CDR1 is SGHKS and CDR2 YYEKEE (reference sequence). CDR3 coding DNA: TGTGCCAGCAGCTTTCGGCTCCTCTCTGGAAACACCATATATTTT. Its protein product is CASSFRLLSGNTIYF.

CDR3 bases: TGCGCCAGCAGCCTGACTCAGACAGAAGCCAAAAACATTCAGTACTTC. Encoded protein: CASSLTQTEAKNIQYF. The gene calls are TRBV4-1 and TRBJ2-4; the D gene is possibly TRBD1 (5 bases). Trimming pared 4 bases from V and 0 bases from J, leaving 13 bases between. Germline assignment: CDR1 MGHRA and CDR2 YSYEKL. The CDR3 is made up of 16 amino acids.

Written as DNA, the CDR3 is TGTGCCAGCAGTTACGCATGGAAATTCACAGATACGCAGTATTTT. This gives the protein CASSYAWKFTDTQYF. The chain recombines TRBV6-6 with TRBJ2-3; no definite D call. The CDR3 has 15 residues. The V gene's germline CDR1 is MNHNY and CDR2 SVGAGI (reference sequence). Trimming removed 2 bases from V and 2 bases from J, with 11 bases in between.

This clone was recorded once. V gene TRBV18 combines with J gene TRBJ2-1, with D perhaps given as TRBD1 or TRBD2 (6 bases each). V lost 4 bases and J lost 5, with 24 bases in between. The length of the CDR3 is 18 residues. Germline loops: CDR1 KGHSH, CDR2 LQKENI. CDR3 nucleotides: TGTGCCAGCTCACTCTTCACGGGGGCAGCGCAGATTAACAATGAGCAGTTCTTC. It specifies CASSLFTGAAQINNEQFF.

This chain uses TRBV28 with TRBJ2-1; possible D gene TRBD1, 5 bases. Trimming removed 10 bases from V and 13 bases from J, with 17 bases in between. Germline-derived CDR1 and CDR2 are MDHEN and SYDVKM. This CDR3 is built from 11 residues. This CDR3 reads CATELERGQFF. In DNA form, the CDR3 reads TGTGCCACAGAGTTAGAAAGGGGACAGTTCTTC. The full variable domain, with the rest looked up from reference TRBV28 and TRBJ2-1, is DVKVTQSSRYLVKRTGEKVFLECVQDMDHENMFWYRQDPGLGLRLIYFSYDVKMKEKGDIPEGYSVSREKKERFSLILESASTNQTSMYLCATELERGQFFGPGTRLTVL.

The CDR3 loop reads CASSEWGGTEAFF. CDR3 bases: TGCGCCAGCAGTGAGTGGGGAGGTACTGAAGCTTTCTTT. The chain carries TRBV10-1 and TRBJ1-1; D is unresolved. The CDR3 is 13 residues long. The V end was cut by 1 base, the J end by 5 bases, with 8 bases between. From germline, CDR1 is WNHNN and CDR2 SYGVQD (reference sequence).

This chain connects TRBV5-1 to TRBJ2-5; D is possibly TRBD2 (5 bases). CDR1 and CDR2 from the germline V gene are SGHRS and YFSETQ. The CDR3 length is 14 residues. The V end was cut by 1 base, the J end by 2 bases, with 9 bases between. CDR3 sequence: CASSLQRPQETQYF. The CDR3 region has the DNA TGCGCCAGCAGCTTGCAGCGGCCACAAGAGACCCAGTACTTC.